This T cell receptor (beta chain) stems from a study of T cell changes during pregnancy in multiple sclerosis. Looked up from germline, CDR1 is LGHNA and CDR2 is YSLEER. The trim removed 4 bases at V and 2 bases at J, leaving 4 bases unmatched. The CDR3 is 16 amino acids. Here immunoSEQ multiplex PCR was the method, and the copy in TCRdb shows in-frame clones only, minus some. The table includes fewer than 40,000 clones, less than 95% detected once. The specimen comprised CD4+ T cells from peripheral blood mononuclear cells, sampled in the first trimester of pregnancy. The J gene is TRBJ2-3, the V gene TRBV4-3, with 12 bases aligning to TRBD2. This TCR came from a female donor in good health, enrolled as a control in a pregnancy study. CDR3 protein: CASSLGLAGNTDTQYF. CDR3 bases: TGCGCCAGCAGCCTTGGACTAGCGGGGAACACAGATACGCAGTATTTT.